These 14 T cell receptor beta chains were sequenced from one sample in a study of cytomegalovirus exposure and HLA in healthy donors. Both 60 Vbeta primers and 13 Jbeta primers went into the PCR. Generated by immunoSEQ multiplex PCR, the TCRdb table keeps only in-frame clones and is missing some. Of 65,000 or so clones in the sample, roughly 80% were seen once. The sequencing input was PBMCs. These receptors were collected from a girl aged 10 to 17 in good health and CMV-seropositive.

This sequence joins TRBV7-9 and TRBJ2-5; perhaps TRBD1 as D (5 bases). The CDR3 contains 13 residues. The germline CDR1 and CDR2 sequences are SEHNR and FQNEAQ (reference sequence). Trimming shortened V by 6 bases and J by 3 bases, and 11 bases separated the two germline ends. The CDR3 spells CASSSDSEETQYF. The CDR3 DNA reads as TGTGCCAGCAGTTCCGACAGCGAAGAGACCCAGTACTTC.

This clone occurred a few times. CDR3 residues: CASSLEPRGDTEAFF. The CDR3 nucleotides read TGTGCCAGCAGCTTAGAACCCCGGGGGGACACTGAAGCTTTCTTT. The genes are TRBV7-8 and TRBJ1-1; D might be TRBD1 (5 bases). Germline lookup yields CDR1 SGHVS and CDR2 FQNEAQ. V was cut by 1 base and J by 3 bases, with 12 bases left in between. The CDR3 has 15 amino acids.

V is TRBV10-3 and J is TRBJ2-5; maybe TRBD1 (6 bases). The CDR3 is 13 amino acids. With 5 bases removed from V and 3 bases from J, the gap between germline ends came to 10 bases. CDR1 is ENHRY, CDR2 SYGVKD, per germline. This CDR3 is CAISMDSKETQYF. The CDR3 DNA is TGTGCCATCAGTATGGACAGTAAAGAGACCCAGTACTTC.

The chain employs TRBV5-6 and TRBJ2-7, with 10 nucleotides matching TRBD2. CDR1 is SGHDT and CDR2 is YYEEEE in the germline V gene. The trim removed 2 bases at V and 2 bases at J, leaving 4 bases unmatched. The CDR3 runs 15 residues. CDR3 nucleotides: TGTGCCAGCAGCTTAAGACTAGCGGGCGCCTACGAGCAGTACTTC. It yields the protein CASSLRLAGAYEQYF.

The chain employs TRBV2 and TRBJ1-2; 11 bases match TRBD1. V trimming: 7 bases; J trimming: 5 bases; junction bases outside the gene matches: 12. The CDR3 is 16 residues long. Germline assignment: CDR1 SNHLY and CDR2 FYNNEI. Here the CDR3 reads CASKGTGGNSGYGYTF. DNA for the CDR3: TGTGCCAGCAAGGGGACAGGGGGTAACTCCGGATATGGCTACACCTTC.

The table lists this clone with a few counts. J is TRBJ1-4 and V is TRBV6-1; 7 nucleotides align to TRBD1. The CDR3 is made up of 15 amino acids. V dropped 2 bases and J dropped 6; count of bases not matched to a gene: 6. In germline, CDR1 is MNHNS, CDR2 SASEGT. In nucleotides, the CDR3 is TGTGCCAGCAGTGAATGGAGGGGGCTTGATGAAAAACTGTTTTTT. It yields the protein CASSEWRGLDEKLFF.

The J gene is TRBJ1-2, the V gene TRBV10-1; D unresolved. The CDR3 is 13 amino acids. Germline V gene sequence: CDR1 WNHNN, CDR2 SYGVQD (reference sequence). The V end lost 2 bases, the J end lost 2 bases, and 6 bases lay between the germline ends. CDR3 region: CASSEATNYGYTF. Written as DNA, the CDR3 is TGCGCCAGCAGTGAGGCGACAAACTATGGCTACACCTTC.

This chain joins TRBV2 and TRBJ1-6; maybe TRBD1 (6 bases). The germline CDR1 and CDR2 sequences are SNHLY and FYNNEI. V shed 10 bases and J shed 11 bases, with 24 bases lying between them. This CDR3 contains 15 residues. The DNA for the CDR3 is TGTGCCACCTACTCGCAAGGGGGTTTGAGGACACCCCTCCACTTT. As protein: CATYSQGGLRTPLHF.

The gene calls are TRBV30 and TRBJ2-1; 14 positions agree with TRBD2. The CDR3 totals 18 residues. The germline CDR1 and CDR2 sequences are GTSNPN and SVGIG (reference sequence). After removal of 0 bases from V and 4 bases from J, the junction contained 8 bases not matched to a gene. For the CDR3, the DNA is TGTGCCTGGAGTGTGACTAGCGGGGGGGCATTCGGATACAATGAGCAGTTCTTC. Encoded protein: CAWSVTSGGAFGYNEQFF.

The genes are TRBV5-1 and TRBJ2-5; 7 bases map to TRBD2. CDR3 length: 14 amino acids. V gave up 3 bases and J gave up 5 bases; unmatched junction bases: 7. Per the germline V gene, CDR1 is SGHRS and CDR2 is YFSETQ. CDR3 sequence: CASSSGGRDETQYF. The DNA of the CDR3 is TGCGCCAGCAGCTCCGGGGGGAGGGATGAGACCCAGTACTTC.

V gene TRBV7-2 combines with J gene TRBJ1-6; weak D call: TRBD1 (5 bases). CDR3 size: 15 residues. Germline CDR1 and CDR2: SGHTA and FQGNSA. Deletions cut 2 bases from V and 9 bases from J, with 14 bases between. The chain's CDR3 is CASSLNRPFGSPLHF. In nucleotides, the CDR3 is TGTGCCAGCAGCTTAAACAGGCCTTTTGGTTCACCCCTCCACTTT. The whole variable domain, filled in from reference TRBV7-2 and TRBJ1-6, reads GAGVSQSPSNKVTEKGKDVELRCDPISGHTALYWYRQSLGQGLEFLIYFQGNSAPDKSGLPSDRFSAERTGGSVSTLTIQRTQQEDSAVYLCASSLNRPFGSPLHFGNGTRLTVT.

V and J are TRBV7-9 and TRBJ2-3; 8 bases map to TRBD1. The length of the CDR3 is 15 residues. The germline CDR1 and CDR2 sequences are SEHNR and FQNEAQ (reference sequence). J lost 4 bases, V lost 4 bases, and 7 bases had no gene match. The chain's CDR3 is CASSSRTGYADTQYF. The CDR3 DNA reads TGTGCCAGCAGCTCAAGGACAGGGTATGCAGATACGCAGTATTTT.

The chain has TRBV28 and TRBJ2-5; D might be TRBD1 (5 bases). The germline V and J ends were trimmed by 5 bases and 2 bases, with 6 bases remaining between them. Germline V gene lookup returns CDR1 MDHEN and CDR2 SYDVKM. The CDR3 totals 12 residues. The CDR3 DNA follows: TGTGCCAGCAGTAGGGGACAAGAGACCCAGTACTTC. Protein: CASSRGQETQYF.

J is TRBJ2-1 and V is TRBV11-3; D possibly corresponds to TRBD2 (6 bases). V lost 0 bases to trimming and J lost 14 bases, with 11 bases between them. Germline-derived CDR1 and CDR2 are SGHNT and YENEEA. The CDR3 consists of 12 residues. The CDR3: CASSLDGSGEFF. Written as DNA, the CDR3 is TGTGCCAGCAGCTTAGACGGGTCGGGGGAGTTCTTC.